This record concerns one TCR beta chain sequence. Its antigen is unidentified. This sample was taken from a study of T cell repertoires in aging, cancer and after chemotherapy. The template was genomic DNA from peripheral blood, not RNA. Regarding the study as a whole: Rebound thymic output was suggested by rising median generation probability during chemotherapy in each cancer cohort. Loss of evenness, beyond lost richness, contributed to age-related TCR diversity decline in cancer patients.

CDR3 length equals 16 residues. The germline V gene has CDR1 KGHDR and CDR2 SFDVKD. Between the trimmed V and J ends, which lost 0 bases and 1 base, there was a span of 9 bases. A mixed TRB-A/B primer pool amplified rearranged TRB by multiplex touch-down PCR. TCRdb processed the multiplex PCR reads anew with MiXCR; each CDR3 protein has one entry. The sample shows more than 950 distinct CDR3 sequences, around 30% of them seen only once. This receptor was obtained from a human donor with a solid tumor. The sequencing sample was made of blood. This rearrangement joins TRBV24-1 to TRBJ1-5, with no clear D. The DNA for the CDR3 is TGTGCCACCAGTGATTTGCGGCGAGTAAGCAATCAGCCCCAGCATTTT. Its translation is CATSDLRRVSNQPQHF.